This T cell receptor (beta chain) was captured in a study of CD8+ T cells in alopecia areata (dated by TCRdb to 2017 to 2018). Regarding the study in general: Treated patients were enrolled in an open-label pilot trial of oral tofacitinib at 5 to 10 mg twice daily for moderate-to-severe alopecia areata. RNA was obtained with the PAXgene miRNA kit for fixed scalp, the miRNeasy kit for PBMCs, and the RNeasy kit for mouse skin. Biopsies were taken from tofacitinib-treated patients at baseline and again at 4 and 24 weeks into treatment, and several of those patients also had a later scalp biopsy. Tofacitinib was administered for 6 to 18 months, and 6 months of follow-up off drug were then conducted to assess delayed response and recurrence. Amplification of TCRbeta CDR3 regions was done by immunoSEQ multiplex PCR using 35 Vbeta forward primers and 13 Jbeta reverse primers. Scalp clonality was compared among normal scalp (n=4), patchy alopecia areata scalp (n=8), and alopecia totalis/universalis scalp (n=8). In both human patients and the C3H/HeJ mouse model, the study applied high-throughput TCRbeta sequencing to look at T cell clonal expansion in alopecia areata. Human TCRbeta sequencing covered scalp tissue and sorted CD4+ and CD8+ peripheral blood T cells from patchy and totalis/universalis alopecia areata patients and healthy controls.

The paper's findings and limits, for the study overall: Resident alphabeta T cells in normal human skin are also sequenced, complicating scalp TCR repertoire analysis, unlike mouse skin dominated by gammadelta T cells. Compared with normal scalp, lesional scalp, particularly in alopecia totalis/universalis, had higher clonality and more expanded CD8+ clones, which suggests antigenic drive. TCR sequences shared between patients were less clear than in mice, possibly partly because of HLA diversity in the patient population.

The sample's time point label, in plain terms: baseline before oral tofacitinib. Peripheral blood and lesional scalp punch biopsies were obtained from patients with alopecia areata. PBMCs were separated by density centrifugation and stained for CD3, CD4 and CD8, after which CD4+ and CD8+ T cells were sorted on a FACSAria. Library preparation used the immunoSEQ multiplex PCR assay. RNA was extracted from all samples and reverse transcribed into cDNA, which served as template for TCR sequencing. SuperScript III was used for first-strand cDNA synthesis, primed with a 2:1 mix of oligo-dT and random hexamers. Amplification bias was assessed with a synthetic immune receptor repertoire, and residual bias was removed computationally. In the authors' own workflow: Raw reads were preprocessed to remove errors, and CDR3 was defined according to IMGT conventions as the region from the conserved cysteine to phenylalanine. Clonality was computed as 1 minus the Shannon entropy, with the entropy normalized by log2 of the number of productive unique TCRs. Whether each scalp clone was CD4 or CD8 was inferred by checking scalp TCRbeta sequences against the CD4 and CD8 repertoires from sorted blood. In its TCRdb copy, this immuneACCESS table keeps in-frame sequences only and misses some clones. Where compared with another copy, unresolved V genes explain less than half of these, and the others have no known cause. V, J and clone size derive from that table, while D and trimming were established from the DNA sequence. Counted in this sample were about 190,000 clones; around 60% of them appeared once. 14% to 15% of the sample is held by the ten biggest clonotypes.

From a lookup of the germline V gene, CDR1 and CDR2 are SGDLS and YYNGEE. Between the V and J ends, shortened by 2 bases and 7 bases respectively, the junction contains 6 bases. From the cysteine up to the phenylalanine, the CDR3 has a length of 11 residues. The sequence is cut down to CDR3 DNA, 33 bases in frame from base 1. In regard to this clone: What this receptor recognizes is not known. Nothing much larger sits one base from this clone, and base qualities are not available.

This TCR was recovered from a human donor with alopecia areata. This sequence uses TRBV9 and TRBJ1-2, with a weak D call of TRBD1 (5 bases match). This material consisted of CD4+ T cells sorted from blood, taken at week 0. This receptor carries the CDR3 CASSVDSGYTF. The base sequence is TGTGCCAGCAGCGTCGACAGTGGCTACACCTTC.